This is a list of T cell receptor beta chains from one sample in a study of blood T cells in healthy people across ages. MiXCR, applied by TCRdb to the 5' RACE reads, yields one record per CDR3 protein. Of 1,300,000 or so distinct CDR3 sequences listed, around 59% were seen once; the top ten hold over 6.5%. Sequenced sample: blood. The receptors originated from a man between 18 and 35 years old in good health. CDR3s include the opening cysteine and the closing phenylalanine or tryptophan. D genes are given only for firm matches. Not every row has a clone size; where given, it reads once, few, many or a size class.

clone size	V gene	J gene	D gene	CDR3 DNA	CDR3 protein
.	TRBV7-2	TRBJ2-7	.	TGTGCCAGCAGCTTATCGGTGCCCGAGAGCTCCTACGAGCAGTACTTC	CASSLSVPESSYEQYF
few	TRBV4-3	TRBJ2-7	TRBD2	TGCGCCAGCAGCCAAGGCGGGGGGGCCCGTGAGCAGTACTTC	CASSQGGGAREQYF
.	TRBV7-2	TRBJ1-5	.	TGTGCCAGCAGCAAGGACGTCAATCAGCCCCAGCATTTT	CASSKDVNQPQHF
.	TRBV25-1	TRBJ2-1	TRBD2	TGTGCCAGCAGTTTACTAGCGGGAAACTACAATGAGCAGTTCTTC	CASSLLAGNYNEQFF
.	TRBV5-1	TRBJ2-1	.	TGCGCCAGCAGCTTGGGTCAGCCCAATGAGCAGTTCTTC	CASSLGQPNEQFF
.	TRBV10-3	TRBJ1-5	.	TGTGCCATCAGTGAGTCCTTGGGTCAGCCCCAGCATTTT	CAISESLGQPQHF
.	TRBV20-1	TRBJ1-3	.	TGCAGTGCTCGGGTCTTATCTGGAAACACCATATATTTT	CSARVLSGNTIYF
few	TRBV28	TRBJ2-1	.	TGTGCCAGCCATGAGGGGTCTTGGTTCTTC	CASHEGSWFF
few	TRBV12-3/TRBV12-4	TRBJ2-5	.	TGTGCCAGCAGTTCAAGCGGGCGGACCCAGTACTTC	CASSSSGRTQYF
few	TRBV10-3	TRBJ2-7	TRBD1	TGTGCCATCGGGGACAGCTCCTCTGCCCCGAGGGGCGAGCAGTACTTC	CAIGDSSSAPRGEQYF
.	TRBV7-2	TRBJ1-1	.	TGTGCCAGCACCCTACATCAGAACACTGAAGCTTTCTTT	CASTLHQNTEAFF
.	TRBV6-2/TRBV6-3	TRBJ2-3	.	TGTGCCAGCAGTTACGCTGGGGGCGAAGATACGCAGTATTTT	CASSYAGGEDTQYF
few	TRBV20-1	TRBJ2-7	TRBD1	TGCAGTGCTAGCCGGGACAGATACGAGCAGTACTTC	CSASRDRYEQYF
.	TRBV27	TRBJ2-7	.	TGTGCCAGCAGCTACCACAGGGAGCACTACGAGCAGTACTTC	CASSYHREHYEQYF
once	TRBV6-1	TRBJ1-6	.	TGTGCCAGCAGTGTAATTTTTTCCTCGGGACGGGGAGATTCACCCCTCCACTTT	CASSVIFSSGRGDSPLHF
.	TRBV5-1	TRBJ2-7	TRBD2	TGCGCCAGCAGCTTGGAGCCTAGCGGACGCTCCTACGAGCAGTACTTC	CASSLEPSGRSYEQYF
.	TRBV29-1	TRBJ1-1	.	TGCAGCGTTGAAGATCCGCGGGGGGCGGGTGAAGCTTTCTTT	CSVEDPRGAGEAFF
.	TRBV27	TRBJ2-1	TRBD1	TGTGCCAGCAAACAGGGGGCCGGTTACAATGAGCAGTTCTTC	CASKQGAGYNEQFF
.	TRBV4-2	TRBJ2-1	TRBD2	TGTGCCAGCAGCCAGACCCAAGGGGACTACCCCTACAATGAGCAGTTCTTC	CASSQTQGDYPYNEQFF